This T cell receptor beta chain was identified in a study of T cells in Graves' hyperthyroidism and ophthalmopathy. V trimming: 10 bases; J trimming: 5 bases; junction bases outside the gene matches: 11. The CDR3 spans 14 residues. Germline loops: CDR1 MNHNS, CDR2 SASEGT. Researchers took RNA transcripts and amplified the TCR beta CDR3 regions from them. The HTBI primer set served for first-round RT-PCR of the TCR CDR3. TCRdb reprocessed the multiplex PCR reads with MiXCR, giving one entry per CDR3 protein. This table holds under 750,000 distinct CDR3 sequences, 18% found once. V usage is TRBV6-1 and J usage is TRBJ1-5, with TRBD1 matching over 7 bases. The clonotype comes from a woman between 45 and 65 years old with Graves' hyperthyroidism that later progressed to Graves' ophthalmopathy. The source material was blood. CDR3 amino acids: CATRPTGDHQPQHF. The CDR3 nucleotides read TGTGCCACCCGTCCAACAGGGGACCATCAGCCCCAGCATTTT.